What follows are 14 T cell receptor beta chains derived from one specimen sequenced in a study of cytomegalovirus exposure and HLA in healthy donors. Primers included in the PCR were 60 Vbeta and 13 Jbeta primers. Profiling relied on immunoSEQ multiplex PCR, and the TCRdb table lists in-frame clones only, not all of them. The table records 130,000 to 150,000 clones, around 82% of them present only once. What was sequenced was PBMCs. The receptor source for this set is a man aged 35 to 55 in good health and CMV-seropositive.

The CDR3 loop reads CASSLEGQGAREQYF. The CDR3 region has the DNA TGCGCCAGCAGCTTGGAAGGACAGGGGGCGAGGGAGCAGTACTTC. J is TRBJ2-7 and V is TRBV5-1, with 11 bases fitting TRBD1. CDR3 length: 15 residues. Germline lookup yields CDR1 SGHRS and CDR2 YFSETQ. Trimming took 0 bases from V and 7 from J; bases not matched to a gene: 6.

The chain recombines TRBV7-9 with TRBJ2-1, with TRBD1 matching over 7 bases. The CDR3 length is 14 residues. J was trimmed by 7 bases and V by 2 bases; bases with no gene match: 5. Germline V gene lookup returns CDR1 SEHNR and CDR2 FQNEAQ (reference sequence). The CDR3 sequence is CASSLKGQFNEQFF. The CDR3 nucleotides read TGTGCCAGCAGCTTAAAGGGACAGTTTAATGAGCAGTTCTTC.

The chain has TRBV9 and TRBJ1-1; 10 nucleotides match TRBD1. Germline V CDR1 and CDR2: SGDLS, YYNGEE. This CDR3 is 15 amino acids long. After removal of 0 bases from V and 5 bases from J, the junction contained 4 bases not matched to a gene. The CDR3 coding sequence is TGTGCCAGCAGCGTAGGACAGGGGGCAGAAACTGAAGCTTTCTTT. Its translation: CASSVGQGAETEAFF. The whole variable domain, filled in from reference TRBV9 and TRBJ1-1, reads DSGVTQTPKHLITATGQRVTLRCSPRSGDLSVYWYQQSLDQGLQFLIQYYNGEERAKGNILERFSAQQFPDLHSELNLSSLELGDSALYFCASSVGQGAETEAFFGQGTRLTVV.

This clone appeared a few times. The rearrangement links TRBV5-4 to TRBJ2-3; D possibly corresponds to TRBD1 (5 bases). Trimming left V 2 bases short and J 1 base short, with 8 bases between. The CDR3 runs to 14 residues. Germline CDR1 reads SGHNT; CDR2 reads YYREEE (reference sequence). Written as DNA, the CDR3 is TGTGCCAGCAGCTTCGACAGAGGCACAGATACGCAGTATTTT. Protein sequence: CASSFDRGTDTQYF.

The V call is TRBV7-2, the J call TRBJ2-7, with 8 bases fitting TRBD1. The germline CDR1 and CDR2 sequences are SGHTA and FQGNSA. The CDR3 covers 14 residues. V was pared by 3 bases and J by 4 bases, with 5 bases of the junction left unmatched. The chain's CDR3 is CASSFVWTGYEQYF. DNA of the CDR3: TGTGCCAGCAGCTTCGTATGGACAGGGTACGAGCAGTACTTC.

The chain employs TRBV28 and TRBJ1-1; no clear D gene. The CDR3 runs 16 residues. Trimming stripped 2 bases from V and 0 bases from J, with 13 bases between. Germline CDR1 is MDHEN and CDR2 is SYDVKM. The CDR3 sequence is CASSLDQVVVNTEAFF. The CDR3 nucleotides are TGTGCCAGCAGTTTAGATCAGGTAGTCGTGAACACTGAAGCTTTCTTT.

This clone has a handful of counts. The chain is built from TRBV7-9 and TRBJ2-1; TRBD2 agrees at 13 bases. Losses at the gene ends were 5 bases for V and 4 bases for J; bases not matched to a gene: 8. This CDR3 comprises 17 residues. Germline V gene data show CDR1 as SEHNR and CDR2 as FQNEAQ (reference sequence). The CDR3 loop is CASSLRLAGGQYNEQFF. The CDR3 bases are TGTGCCAGCAGCCTTAGACTAGCGGGAGGTCAGTACAATGAGCAGTTCTTC.

The chain recombines TRBV5-1 with TRBJ2-5, with 9 bases lining up with TRBD1. The J call could be wrong; TRBJ2-7 is a better fit for the DNA end. CDR1 is SGHRS, CDR2 YFSETQ, per germline. CDR3 length equals 15 residues. Here the CDR3 DNA reads TGCGCCAGCAGCAACCGGGACAGGGTTTCTTACGAGCAGTACTTC. Protein product: CASSNRDRVSYEQYF.

V gene TRBV5-6 combines with J gene TRBJ1-2, with 7 bases that match TRBD1. The ends lost 5 bases at V and 2 bases at J; junction bases unmatched: 9. Germline V CDR1 and CDR2: SGHDT, YYEEEE. This CDR3 spans 15 amino acids. The CDR3 DNA reads TGTGCCAGCAGGGTTATGGGGACAGCCAACTATGGCTACACCTTC. Translation gives CASRVMGTANYGYTF.

This clone came up a few times. This sequence joins TRBV7-2 and TRBJ2-3, with TRBD1 identical over 8 bases. With V trimmed by 5 bases and J by 4 bases, 5 bases remained unmatched. Germline V lookup: CDR1 SGHTA, CDR2 FQGNSA. The CDR3 is made up of 14 amino acids. CDR3 bases: TGTGCCAGCAGCACAATGGACAGGGCAGATACGCAGTATTTT. It encodes CASSTMDRADTQYF.

This clone was seen once. V and J are TRBV27 and TRBJ1-2; 8 bases align to TRBD1. After removal of 6 bases from V and 5 bases from J, the junction contained 17 bases not matched to a gene. Germline CDR1 reads MNHEY; CDR2 reads SMNVEV (reference sequence). The CDR3 length is 17 residues. The CDR3 DNA is TGTGCCAGCAGCAATACCACCCGGGACAGGTTAGGTTATGGCTACACCTTC. This codes for CASSNTTRDRLGYGYTF.

This chain joins TRBV6-1 and TRBJ2-5; maybe TRBD2 (5 bases). The CDR3 has 15 amino acids. Germline V gene data show CDR1 as MNHNS and CDR2 as SASEGT. Deletions cut 7 bases from V and 5 bases from J, with 20 bases between. The CDR3 nucleotides are TGTGCCAGCACCAACCCTATCGGAGGCGGGGAGACCCAGTACTTC. Its protein is CASTNPIGGGETQYF.

The V call is TRBV7-2, the J call TRBJ2-2; D is uncertain. Trimming removed 5 bases from V and 4 bases from J, with 14 bases in between. The CDR3 has 15 amino acids. Germline CDR1 is SGHTA and CDR2 is FQGNSA. In nucleotides, the CDR3 is TGTGCCAGCAGCCCCAGGTGGCAACCCACCGGGGAGCTGTTTTTT. Protein product: CASSPRWQPTGELFF. Based on the CDR3 plus reference TRBV7-2 and TRBJ2-2, the full variable domain is GAGVSQSPSNKVTEKGKDVELRCDPISGHTALYWYRQSLGQGLEFLIYFQGNSAPDKSGLPSDRFSAERTGGSVSTLTIQRTQQEDSAVYLCASSPRWQPTGELFFGEGSRLTVL.

This chain joins TRBV19 and TRBJ1-4; TRBD1 matches at 8 bases. The CDR3 has 14 residues. The junction had 5 bases not matched to a gene; V was cut back by 4 bases and J by 7 bases. CDR1 and CDR2 from the germline V gene are LNHDA and SQIVND (reference sequence). CDR3 sequence (DNA): TGTGCCAGTAGTACTGGACAGGGACTTGAAAAACTGTTTTTT. Encoded protein: CASSTGQGLEKLFF.